This T cell receptor beta chain is drawn from a study of immune evolution from preneoplasia to lung adenocarcinoma. The method was immunoSEQ multiplex PCR; TCRdb's version includes in-frame clones alone and lacks a portion of them. Of 7,400 or so clones in the sample, about 85% are singletons; the top ten hold approximately 7.9%. Study-wide findings and caveats: Normal lung had the highest top T cell clone frequencies.

CDR3 length: 16 residues. With 6 bases clipped from V and 1 base from J, the junction kept 10 bases outside the gene matches. Germline V gene sequence: CDR1 LNHDA, CDR2 SQIVND (reference sequence). With respect to this clone: The antigen remains undetermined.

The genes are TRBV19 and TRBJ1-1; 8 bases are a match to TRBD1. Sequenced sample: FFPE minimally invasive lung adenocarcinoma tissue. The receptor was derived from a person aged 65-85 years with lung adenocarcinoma. DNA of the CDR3: TGTGCCAGTAGCTTAACAGGGGGATGGAAGAACACTGAAGCTTTCTTT. Encoded protein: CASSLTGGWKNTEAFF.